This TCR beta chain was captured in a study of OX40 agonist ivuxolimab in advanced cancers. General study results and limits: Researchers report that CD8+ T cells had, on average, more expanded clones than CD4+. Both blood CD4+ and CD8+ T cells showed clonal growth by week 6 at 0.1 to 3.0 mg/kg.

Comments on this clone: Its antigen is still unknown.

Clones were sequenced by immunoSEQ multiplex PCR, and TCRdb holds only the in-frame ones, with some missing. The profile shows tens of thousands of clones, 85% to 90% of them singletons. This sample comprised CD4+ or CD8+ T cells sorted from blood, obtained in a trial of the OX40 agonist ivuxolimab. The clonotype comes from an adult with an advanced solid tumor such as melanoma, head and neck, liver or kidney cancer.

The CDR3 bases are TGTGCCAGCAGCTTAGACAGGAACACCGGGGAGCTGTTTTTT. This sequence encodes CASSLDRNTGELFF. The gene calls are TRBV11-2 and TRBJ2-2, with unresolved D. The CDR3 length is 14 residues. Looked up from germline, CDR1 is SGHAT and CDR2 is FQNNGV. Trimming shortened V by 0 bases and J by 1 base, and 3 bases separated the two germline ends.